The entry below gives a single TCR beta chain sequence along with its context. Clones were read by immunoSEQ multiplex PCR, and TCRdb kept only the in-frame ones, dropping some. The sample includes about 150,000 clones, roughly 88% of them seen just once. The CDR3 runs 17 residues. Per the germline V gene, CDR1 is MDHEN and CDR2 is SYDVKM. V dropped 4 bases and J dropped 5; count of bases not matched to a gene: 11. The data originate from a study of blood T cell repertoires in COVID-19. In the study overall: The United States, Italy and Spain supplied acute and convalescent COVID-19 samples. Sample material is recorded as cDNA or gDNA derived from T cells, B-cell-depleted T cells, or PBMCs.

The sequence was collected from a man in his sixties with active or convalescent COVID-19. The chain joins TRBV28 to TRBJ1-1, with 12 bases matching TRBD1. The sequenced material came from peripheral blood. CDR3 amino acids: CASSSPGQGAHRTEAFF. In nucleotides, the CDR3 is TGTGCCAGCAGTTCCCCGGGACAGGGGGCTCATCGGACTGAAGCTTTCTTT.